This entry features one T cell receptor beta chain sequence. Looked up from germline, CDR1 is MGHRA and CDR2 is YSYEKL. The CDR3 runs 15 residues. V lost 4 bases to trimming and J lost 3 bases; unmatched junction nucleotides: 4. Each participant's cohort was designated according to participant-reported clinical history. Those designated as exposed participants met a COVID-19 case within 2 weeks before study entry. This sample is drawn from a study of blood T cell repertoires in COVID-19. Study-level background: Some COVID-19 samples were acute and others convalescent; all came from the United States, Italy and Spain. PBMCs, B-cell-depleted T cells, or T cells were the source of the cDNA or gDNA that made up the material.

Profiling relied on immunoSEQ multiplex PCR, and the TCRdb table lists in-frame clones only, not all of them. The sample records 200,000 to 250,000 clones, 80% to 90% being singletons. The TCR originated in a woman in her twenties or thirties who had been exposed to COVID-19. This chain links TRBV4-1 with TRBJ2-2; 8 bases map to TRBD2. Source material: PBMCs or T cells enriched from blood (not recorded which). CDR3 in amino acids: CASSRAGGDTGELFF. The CDR3 coding sequence is TGCGCCAGCAGCCGGGCGGGAGGCGACACCGGGGAGCTGTTTTTT.